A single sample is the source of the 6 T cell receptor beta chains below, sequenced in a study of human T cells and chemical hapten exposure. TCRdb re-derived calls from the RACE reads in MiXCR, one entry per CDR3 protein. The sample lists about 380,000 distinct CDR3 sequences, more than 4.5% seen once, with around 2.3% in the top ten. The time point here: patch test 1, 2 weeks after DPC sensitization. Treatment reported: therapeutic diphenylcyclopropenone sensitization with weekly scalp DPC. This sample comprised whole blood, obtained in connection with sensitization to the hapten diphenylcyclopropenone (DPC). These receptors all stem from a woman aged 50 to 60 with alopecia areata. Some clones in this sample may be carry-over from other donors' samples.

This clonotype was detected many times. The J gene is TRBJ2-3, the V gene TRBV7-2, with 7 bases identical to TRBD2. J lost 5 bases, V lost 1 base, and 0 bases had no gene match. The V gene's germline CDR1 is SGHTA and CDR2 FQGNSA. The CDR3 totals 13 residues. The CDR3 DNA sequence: TGTGCCAGCAGCTTAGTAGCGGGAGATACGCAGTATTTT. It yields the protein CASSLVAGDTQYF.

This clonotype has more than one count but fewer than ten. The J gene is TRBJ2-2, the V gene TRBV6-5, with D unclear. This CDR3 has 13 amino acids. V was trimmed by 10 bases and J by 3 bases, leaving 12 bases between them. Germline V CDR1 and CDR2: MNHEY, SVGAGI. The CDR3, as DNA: TGTGCCACCCGAGAGACCGACACCGGGGAGCTGTTTTTT. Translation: CATRETDTGELFF.

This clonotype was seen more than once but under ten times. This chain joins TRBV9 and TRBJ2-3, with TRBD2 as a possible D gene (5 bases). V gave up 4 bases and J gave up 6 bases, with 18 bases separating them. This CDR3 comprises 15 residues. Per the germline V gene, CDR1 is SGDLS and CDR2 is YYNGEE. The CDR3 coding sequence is TGTGCCAGCAGCCTCAAAGGGAGTAGCCTCGATACGCAGTATTTT. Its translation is CASSLKGSSLDTQYF. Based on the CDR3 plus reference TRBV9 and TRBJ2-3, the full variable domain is DSGVTQTPKHLITATGQRVTLRCSPRSGDLSVYWYQQSLDQGLQFLIQYYNGEERAKGNILERFSAQQFPDLHSELNLSSLELGDSALYFCASSLKGSSLDTQYFGPGTRLTVL.

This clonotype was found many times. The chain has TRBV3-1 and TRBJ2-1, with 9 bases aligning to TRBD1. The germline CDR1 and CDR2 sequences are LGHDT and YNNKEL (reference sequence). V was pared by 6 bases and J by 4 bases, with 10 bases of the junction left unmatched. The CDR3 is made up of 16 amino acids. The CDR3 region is CASRYDRGGTYNEQFF. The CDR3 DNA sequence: TGTGCCAGCAGGTATGACAGGGGGGGGACTTACAATGAGCAGTTCTTC.

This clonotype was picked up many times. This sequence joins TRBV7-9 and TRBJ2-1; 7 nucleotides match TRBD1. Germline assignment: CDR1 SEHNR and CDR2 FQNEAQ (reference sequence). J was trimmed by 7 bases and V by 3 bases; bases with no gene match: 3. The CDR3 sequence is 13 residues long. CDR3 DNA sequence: TGTGCCAGCAGCTTTACAGGGGATAATGAGCAGTTCTTC. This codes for CASSFTGDNEQFF.

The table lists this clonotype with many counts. The CDR3 nucleotides are TGTGCCAGCAGCCAAGGACAGAACACCTACGAGCAGTACTTC. Amino acid sequence: CASSQGQNTYEQYF. This chain joins TRBV3-1 and TRBJ2-7; TRBD1 is a possible D gene (5 bases). The V gene's germline CDR1 is LGHDT and CDR2 YNNKEL (reference sequence). V was cut by 1 base and J by 2 bases, with 9 bases left in between. The length of the CDR3 is 14 residues.